A single sample gave rise to the 10 T cell receptor beta chains below, sequenced in a study of T cell clonality in common variable immunodeficiency. Regarding the study as a whole: Fewer deletions and N-nucleotide insertions were reportedly seen in common variable immunodeficiency TCR beta sequences.

Which antigens these TCRs recognize remains unknown. Data came from immunoSEQ multiplex PCR; TCRdb stores just in-frame clones and leaves some out. Listed here are about 23,000 clones without any singletons, the top ten holding under 10%. Sequenced sample: peripheral blood mononuclear cells. Every receptor here comes from a human donor with common variable immunodeficiency.

This clone was picked up a small number of times. Incomplete CDR3 DNA: TGCAGTGCTACCAGGCGACCCAATGAG. Its protein is CSATRRPNE. The full-length CDR3 reads as CSATRRPNEQFF. The chain joins TRBV20-1 to TRBJ2-1; D ambiguous. Read coverage stops 3 residues before the CDR3 terminus; the germline J gene supplies the remainder. CDR1 and CDR2 from the germline V gene are DFQATT and SNEGSKA (reference sequence). This CDR3 region has 12 residues. Trimming took off 4 bases at V and 6 bases at J, with 10 bases between the two ends.

This clone occurred many times. Read coverage stops 3 residues before the CDR3 terminus; the germline J gene supplies the remainder. The genes are TRBV13 and TRBJ1-2; 9 bases map to TRBD1. The germline CDR1 and CDR2 sequences are PRHDT and FYEKMQ (reference sequence). Trimming removed 5 bases from V and 0 bases from J; junction bases left unmatched: 1. CDR3 length: 14 amino acids. This CDR3 is CASSRQGANYGYTF. CDR3 bases read: TGTGCCAGCAGCCGACAGGGGGCTAACTATGGC.

This clone was counted between two and nine times. The read gets to within 3 residues of the CDR3 end, and the germline J gene fills in the rest. This chain joins TRBV2 and TRBJ1-2, with 9 bases that match TRBD1. V was clipped by 1 base and J by 6 bases; unmatched bases: 6. Germline V gene data show CDR1 as SNHLY and CDR2 as FYNNEI. This CDR3 region has 15 residues. The CDR3 is CASSEGGTGTHGYTF. The sequenced part of the CDR3 DNA is TGTGCCAGCAGTGAAGGAGGGACAGGGACCCATGGC.

Only a few counts were recorded for this clone. The sequenced CDR3 bases are TGTGCCTGGAGTGTACAGGGCTACGAG. Its protein product is CAWSVQGYE. In full, the CDR3 reads CAWSVQGYEQYF. J is TRBJ2-7 and V is TRBV30, with D possibly TRBD1 on 6 matching bases. The read ends 3 residues early relative to the CDR3; the germline J gene fills the gap. Germline CDR1 GTSNPN, CDR2 SVGIG (reference sequence). V was pared by 0 bases and J by 3 bases, with 6 bases between. CDR3 length: 12 residues.

This clone has a handful of counts. The observed sequence ends 3 residues before the CDR3 terminus, with the missing tail filled in from the germline J gene. The genes are TRBV5-1 and TRBJ2-5; 7 bases fit TRBD1. The CDR3 is 16 amino acids. Per germline, CDR1 SGHRS and CDR2 YFSETQ. V was clipped by 0 bases and J by 5 bases; unmatched bases: 10. The CDR3 sequence is CASSLGQGVKRETQYF. The part of the CDR3 DNA that was read is TGCGCCAGCAGCTTGGGACAGGGAGTAAAAAGGGAGACC.

This clone was counted only a few times. The CDR3 goes on 3 residues after the read ends, and that part is filled in from the germline J gene. The chain uses TRBV5-1 and TRBJ2-7; 9 nucleotides match TRBD1. The CDR3 has 14 residues. V lost 0 bases, J lost 5 bases, and 3 bases stayed unmatched. Germline CDR1 reads SGHRS; CDR2 reads YFSETQ. The sequenced CDR3 bases are TGCGCCAGCAGCTTGGTACAGGGGGCCCACGAG. This translates into CASSLVQGAHE. The full CDR3 is CASSLVQGAHEQYF.

This clone was found many times. The DNA ends 3 residues before the CDR3 does, and the rest of the CDR3 is filled in from the germline J gene. The chain is built from TRBV18 and TRBJ2-7, with D maybe TRBD2 (6 bases). Germline CDR1 KGHSH, CDR2 LQKENI. V was shortened by 3 bases and J by 1 base, with 13 bases between the two germline ends. CDR3 size: 15 residues. The DNA read from the CDR3 is TGTGCCAGCTCACCGAGGAGCGGGCAGTCCTACGAG. Its protein product is CASSPRSGQSYE. The whole CDR3 protein is CASSPRSGQSYEQYF.

Of note for this clone: The read ends 3 residues before the CDR3 terminus; that terminus is restored from the germline J gene. The chain recombines TRBV7-9 with TRBJ2-5, with TRBD1 as a possible D gene (5 bases). The germline CDR1 and CDR2 sequences are SEHNR and FQNEAQ (reference sequence). This CDR3 spans 15 amino acids. V was pared by 2 bases and J by 4 bases, with 14 bases between. The covered CDR3 bases are TGTGCCAGCAGCTTAAGTACGGCAGGGCGAGAGACC. Residues: CASSLSTAGRET. The full CDR3 protein reads CASSLSTAGRETQYF.

This clone was counted a few times. The missing CDR3 end, 3 residues past where the read stops, is filled in from the germline J gene. The rearrangement joins TRBV20-1 to TRBJ2-7, with 11 bases fitting TRBD2. The germline V gene encodes CDR1 DFQATT and CDR2 SNEGSKA (reference sequence). The ends lost 3 bases at V and 6 bases at J; junction bases unmatched: 10. The length of the CDR3 is 15 residues. CDR3 amino acids: CSASIGGLAVGEQYF. The covered CDR3 bases are TGCAGTGCTAGTATTGGGGGACTAGCGGTCGGCGAG.

This clone has at least ten counts. Read coverage stops 3 residues before the CDR3 terminus; the germline J gene supplies the remainder. This chain uses TRBV5-1 with TRBJ1-1; D gene unclear. Germline loops: CDR1 SGHRS, CDR2 YFSETQ. The CDR3 is 13 amino acids. V shed 5 bases and J shed 5 bases, with 13 bases lying between them. The covered CDR3 bases are TGCGCCAGCAGGGAGGCGGGGAGGACTGAA. Residues: CASREAGRTE. Given in full, the CDR3 is CASREAGRTEAFF.